The T cell receptor (beta chain) under discussion was sequenced for a study of neurological immune-mediated disorders. Germline loops: CDR1 SQVTM, CDR2 ANQGSEA. The CDR3 totals 13 residues. The V end lost 5 bases, the J end lost 0 bases, and 8 bases lay between the germline ends. Each CDR3 protein is one row after TCRdb ran MiXCR on the 5' RACE reads. The table records tens of thousands of distinct CDR3 sequences, 5.2% of them present only once. At least ten counts were recorded for this clonotype. This sequence joins TRBV29-1 and TRBJ2-1, with D possibly being TRBD2 (5 bases). The source of this sequence is a man aged 18 to 29 with multiple sclerosis. The sequenced sample consisted of PBMCs. The CDR3 DNA is TGCAGCGTTCACCTAGCCTCCTACAATGAGCAGTTCTTC. It yields the protein CSVHLASYNEQFF.